This is a list of T cell receptor beta chains from one sample in a study of blood T cells in healthy people across ages. Each CDR3 protein is one row after TCRdb ran MiXCR on the 5' RACE reads. Of approximately 880,000 distinct CDR3 sequences in the sample, around 46% were seen once. Input material: blood. The source is a man younger than 40 in good health. Each CDR3 is given with its conserved first and last residue. A D gene is named only where the DNA matches it firmly. Size is omitted from some rows. Given values are once, few, many or a class for expanded clones.

J	V	size	D	DNA	CDR3
TRBJ1-5	TRBV7-8	many	TRBD1	TGTGCCAGCAGCCGCGACAGGGCTGGTCAGCCCCAGCATTTT	CASSRDRAGQPQHF
TRBJ2-5	TRBV7-2	.	TRBD1	TGTGCCAGCAGCTTAGCCGAGACAGGACAGGGGAGAGAGACCCAGTACTTC	CASSLAETGQGRETQYF
TRBJ2-1	TRBV2	.	.	TGTGCCAGCAGTGAAGTCCAGGGTTCCTACAATGAGCAGTTCTTC	CASSEVQGSYNEQFF
TRBJ2-3	TRBV2	few	TRBD2	TGTGCCAGTTGCGGGGAGCGGGGAGTTGGTGTGGATACGCAGTATTTT	CASCGERGVGVDTQYF
TRBJ1-4	TRBV7-2	.	.	TGTGCCAGCAGCCCAGGGACGGTAGAAAAACTGTTTTTT	CASSPGTVEKLFF
TRBJ2-5	TRBV11-2	.	.	TGTGCCAGCAGCTCTTTTGGTTGGAATGAGCAGTACTTC	CASSSFGWNEQYF
TRBJ2-5	TRBV6-2/TRBV6-3	few	.	TGTGCCAGCAGCCCCTCCCACGAGACCCAGTACTTC	CASSPSHETQYF
TRBJ2-1	TRBV6-2/TRBV6-3	few	.	TGTGCCAGCAGCGACGCTCGTACGGGCGATGAGCAGTTCTTC	CASSDARTGDEQFF
TRBJ2-7	TRBV2	few	TRBD2	TGTGCCAGCAGTCCATTAAGCGGGGGGGCCTACGAGCAGTACTTC	CASSPLSGGAYEQYF
TRBJ2-7	TRBV27	.	.	TGTGCCAGCAGCCCGATAGGACAGATCTACGAGCAGTACTTC	CASSPIGQIYEQYF
TRBJ1-2	TRBV18	few	.	TGTGCCAGCTCACCAACGAACGAGGGCGCGAGCTACACCTTC	CASSPTNEGASYTF
TRBJ1-2	TRBV20-1	.	.	TGCAGTGCTGTGATACAGGGTACTGGCTACACCTTC	CSAVIQGTGYTF
TRBJ1-2	TRBV20-1	few	.	TGCAGTGTATCAGGGGATGGCTACACCTTC	CSVSGDGYTF
TRBJ2-7	TRBV19	few	.	TGTGCCAGTAGGAAGGACAGCTACGAGCAGTACTTC	CASRKDSYEQYF
TRBJ2-1	TRBV4-1	.	TRBD2	TGCGCCAGCAGCCAAGAATCAACTAGCGGGGGAACGAATGAGCAGTTCTTC	CASSQESTSGGTNEQFF
TRBJ1-2	TRBV6-1	.	TRBD1	TGTGCCAGCAGTCACCCCGGGACAGGTCAATATGGCTACACCTTT	CASSHPGTGQYGYTF
TRBJ2-4	TRBV9	.	TRBD1	TGTGCCAGCAGCGTAGTAGGGGGCGCGGGTAACATTCAGTACTTC	CASSVVGGAGNIQYF